These 4 T cell receptor beta chains came from one sample sequenced in a study of T cell changes during pregnancy in multiple sclerosis. Produced via immunoSEQ multiplex PCR; TCRdb's table is partial and in-frame only. The sample comprises about 43,000 clones, more than 75% of which are singletons, and about 1.5% rests with the top ten. Source material: PBMCs (not recorded whether the cells were cultured). The receptor set was obtained from a female donor with multiple sclerosis, enrolled in a pregnancy study.

This chain joins TRBV4-2 and TRBJ2-2; TRBD1 is a possible D gene (5 bases). There are 15 residues in the CDR3. Germline CDR1 is LGHNA and CDR2 is YNFKEQ. V lost 4 bases and J lost 1, with 10 bases in between. For the CDR3, the DNA is TGTGCCAGCAGCCTCGGAGACAGGAACACCGGGGAGCTGTTTTTT. It is translated as CASSLGDRNTGELFF.

The rearrangement joins TRBV5-5 to TRBJ1-2; D is unresolved. The V gene lost 2 bases and the J gene lost 1 base, with 15 bases spanning the gap. Germline V gives CDR1 SGHKS, CDR2 YYEKEE (reference sequence). This CDR3 comprises 16 residues. CDR3 protein: CASSFRVSKGNYGYTF. Written as DNA, the CDR3 is TGTGCCAGCAGCTTTAGGGTTTCGAAGGGTAACTATGGCTACACCTTC.

The rearrangement uses TRBV25-1 and TRBJ1-3; D gene ambiguous. Trimming shortened V by 4 bases and J by 4 bases, and 8 bases separated the two germline ends. Germline loops: CDR1 MGHDK, CDR2 SYGVNS. CDR3 size: 13 residues. In nucleotides, the CDR3 is TGTGCCAGCAGTGTCGGTAGCGGAAACACCATATATTTT. It translates to CASSVGSGNTIYF.

The rearrangement links TRBV7-9 to TRBJ2-5; the D gene is possibly TRBD1 (6 bases). This CDR3 is built from 13 residues. The V gene lost 10 bases and the J gene lost 2 bases, with 14 bases spanning the gap. The germline CDR1 and CDR2 sequences are SEHNR and FQNEAQ (reference sequence). This chain's CDR3 is CAIRRQDQETQYF. Written as DNA, the CDR3 is TGTGCCATCAGGCGACAGGATCAAGAGACCCAGTACTTC.